Listed below are T cell receptor beta chains from one sample, sequenced in a study of metastatic and nonmetastatic thyroid tumors. TCRdb re-called clones via MiXCR from the PCR reads. The sample holds around 70,000 clones, roughly 18% seen once. The sequenced sample consisted of blood. Receptor source: a female donor with papillary thyroid cancer or a benign thyroid nodule (not recorded which). Some clones in this sample may be carry-over from other donors' samples. Both conserved end residues are part of each CDR3. D genes are given only for firm matches. The size of a clone is reported for some rows only, either as once, few or many, or as a class for expanded clones.

J,D,V,size,length,DNA,CDR3
TRBJ1-2,.,TRBV2,few,12,TGTGCCAGCAGTGGGACAGCGGATGGCTACACCTTC,CASSGTADGYTF
TRBJ2-3,TRBD1,TRBV5-6,.,18,TGTGCCAGCAGCTTCCGAGGGACAGCCGCTACACGCCTCCTTTCGCAGTATTTT,CASSFRGTAATRLLSQYF
TRBJ1-1,.,TRBV5-4,few,14,TGTGCCAGCAGCTTTTTTCCGGAGGACACTGAAGCTTTCTTT,CASSFFPEDTEAFF
TRBJ2-3,.,TRBV5-1,.,17,TGCGCCAGCAGCTTGGAGCCGGGAGTTAGGGCCACAGATACGCAGTATTTT,CASSLEPGVRATDTQYF
TRBJ2-3,TRBD2,TRBV10-3,many,16,TGTGCCATCAGTGAGTCGACTAGCAGGAGCACAGATACGCAGTATTTT,CAISESTSRSTDTQYF
TRBJ1-5,.,TRBV7-9,many,13,TGTGCCACTGAGAGGGACAGCAATCAGCCCCAGCATTTT,CATERDSNQPQHF
TRBJ2-1,TRBD2,TRBV2,many,18,TGTGCCAGCAGAGGGATAGCGGGAGGGACACCATCCTACAATGAGCAGTTCTTC,CASRGIAGGTPSYNEQFF
TRBJ2-7,TRBD2,TRBV7-2,.,16,TGTGCCAGCAGCTTAGCCGGCCCGGGAGGATCCTACGAGCAGTACTTC,CASSLAGPGGSYEQYF
TRBJ2-7,TRBD2,TRBV30,.,15,TGTGCCTGGAGTGTACTAGCGGGGGGGTCCTACGAGCAGTACTTC,CAWSVLAGGSYEQYF
TRBJ1-3,.,TRBV20-1,few,17,TGCAGTGCTAGATCTCTGGAGGGGAGCCTCTGGAGGAACACCATATATTTT,CSARSLEGSLWRNTIYF
TRBJ1-2,.,TRBV5-5,many,16,TGTGCCAGCAGCTTGGATTTGCCAGGGCCGAACTATGGCTACACCTTC,CASSLDLPGPNYGYTF
TRBJ1-5,.,TRBV12-5,many,16,TGTGCTAGTGGTAAGTGGTTTGAGGAGTGGAATCAGCCCCAGCATTTT,CASGKWFEEWNQPQHF
TRBJ1-1,TRBD1,TRBV15,many,15,TGTGCCACCAGCCGTGACAGGGCACGGAACACTGAAGCTTTCTTT,CATSRDRARNTEAFF
TRBJ1-6,.,TRBV20-1,many,15,TGCAGCGTCGTGGGGGAGACAGGCTATAATTCACCCCTCCACTTT,CSVVGETGYNSPLHF